These 23 T cell receptor beta chains share one sample of origin, sequenced in a study of blood T cells in healthy people across ages. A sample-barcoded 5' primer and a J-beta primer mix were used in a second PCR of roughly 7 to 12 cycles. TCRdb ran MiXCR on the 5' RACE reads and lists one entry per CDR3 protein. The sample carries roughly 1,100,000 distinct CDR3 sequences, about 23% recorded once. These records were also assigned to another study, of T cells of mothers and their children.

Sequenced input: blood. Every receptor here comes from a girl aged 2-15 years in good health.

The chain links TRBV28 to TRBJ2-4; 7 positions match TRBD2. This CDR3 region has 16 residues. Trimming removed 5 bases from V and 0 bases from J; junction bases left unmatched: 7. CDR1 and CDR2 (germline): MDHEN, SYDVKM. Here the CDR3 DNA reads TGTGCCAGCAGTAGGGAGGGAGGGGTAGCCAAAAACATTCAGTACTTC. This sequence encodes CASSREGGVAKNIQYF.

V is TRBV7-8 and J is TRBJ2-3; 7 positions agree with TRBD1. V was pared by 5 bases and J by 1 base, with 6 bases of the junction left unmatched. CDR3 size: 15 residues. Per germline, CDR1 SGHVS and CDR2 FQNEAQ. The CDR3 protein is CASSRRGGGTDTQYF. DNA of the CDR3: TGTGCCAGCAGCCGGCGAGGGGGCGGCACAGATACGCAGTATTTT.

The rearrangement joins TRBV14 to TRBJ2-3; 9 nucleotides agree with TRBD2. Germline loops: CDR1 SGHDN, CDR2 FVKESK. The CDR3 runs 17 residues. The ends lost 0 bases at V and 6 bases at J; junction bases unmatched: 10. The CDR3 nucleotides are TGTGCCAGCAGCCAAGATCTAGCGGGACCACCGGAGGATACGCAGTATTTT. Its translation: CASSQDLAGPPEDTQYF. Full variable domain (remainder filled in from reference TRBV14 and TRBJ2-3): EAGVTQFPSHSVIEKGQTVTLRCDPISGHDNLYWYRRVMGKEIKFLLHFVKESKQDESGMPNNRFLAERTGGTYSTLKVQPAELEDSGVYFCASSQDLAGPPEDTQYFGPGTRLTVL.

The chain employs TRBV5-1 and TRBJ2-5; 8 bases match TRBD2. The CDR3 contains 16 residues. Germline V gene sequence: CDR1 SGHRS, CDR2 YFSETQ. With 7 bases clipped from V and 2 bases from J, the junction kept 13 bases outside the gene matches. The CDR3 DNA reads TGCGCCAGCCGGAGCACAGCGGGAGCTCGACAAGAGACCCAGTACTTC. This encodes CASRSTAGARQETQYF.

This clonotype showed up just a few times. V and J are TRBV6-2 or TRBV6-3 and TRBJ2-2; a weak D match, TRBD2 (5 bases). Deletions cut 2 bases from V and 7 bases from J, with 11 bases between. CDR1 MNHEY and CDR2 SVGEGT come from the germline V gene. This CDR3 comprises 14 residues. In nucleotides, the CDR3 is TGTGCCAGCAGTTACCTGAGGGTTGGCGGGGAGCTGTTTTTT. The encoded protein is CASSYLRVGGELFF.

This clonotype turned up a few times. The CDR3 sequence: CASSLQREARGSYNEQFF. CDR3 coding DNA: TGTGCCAGCAGTTTACAGCGGGAGGCGCGGGGCTCCTACAATGAGCAGTTCTTC. The chain recombines TRBV12-3 or TRBV12-4 with TRBJ2-1; 9 bases are shared with TRBD2. The V gene end was trimmed by 2 bases and the J gene end by 0 bases; junction bases not matched to a gene: 8. The CDR3 totals 18 residues.

This clonotype was seen only a few times. The J gene is TRBJ1-4, the V gene TRBV20-1; D perhaps matches TRBD1 (6 bases). The CDR3 has 14 amino acids. The germline CDR1 and CDR2 sequences are DFQATT and SNEGSKA (reference sequence). V lost 6 bases and J lost 3, with 14 bases in between. CDR3 amino acids: CSASRQAANEKLFF. The CDR3 nucleotides are TGCAGTGCGTCTCGACAGGCCGCTAATGAAAAACTGTTTTTT.

This clonotype has a handful of counts. Sequence at one end of the junction differs from germline and may be a read error. J is TRBJ2-5 and V is TRBV7-2; 13 bases map to TRBD2. Germline V gives CDR1 SGHTA, CDR2 FQGNSA. The CDR3 has 15 amino acids. The CDR3 loop reads CTSSLLAGGRETQCF. Written as DNA, the CDR3 is TGTACCAGCAGTCTACTAGCGGGAGGGCGAGAGACCCAGTGCTTC.

J is TRBJ1-1 and V is TRBV12-3 or TRBV12-4; a weak D match, TRBD1 (6 bases). This CDR3 has 14 residues. The V gene lost 2 bases and the J gene lost 7 bases, with 14 bases spanning the gap. CDR3 nucleotide sequence: TGTGCCAGCAGTTTAAGCAGGGGTTACGGTGAAGCTTTCTTT. It specifies CASSLSRGYGEAFF.

Worth noting for this clonotype: The junction departs from the called germline gene at one end, perhaps through a read error. This chain links TRBV18 with TRBJ2-5, with a possible D match to TRBD2 (5 bases). The CDR3 contains 14 residues. The germline CDR1 and CDR2 sequences are KGHSH and LQKENI. CDR3 nucleotides: TGTGCCAGCTCACCCGGGAAGATTCAAGAGGCCCAGTACTTC. As protein: CASSPGKIQEAQYF.

The V call is TRBV29-1, the J call TRBJ1-1; TRBD1 aligns across 9 bases. V shed 5 bases and J 4 bases; nucleotides not matched to a gene: 5. CDR1 SQVTM and CDR2 ANQGSEA come from the germline V gene. The CDR3 length is 13 residues. CDR3 region: CSVWTGVTTEAFF. The CDR3 DNA is TGCAGCGTTTGGACAGGGGTGACCACTGAAGCTTTCTTT.

The V and J genes are TRBV7-6 and TRBJ2-1; D uncertain. The CDR3 spans 18 residues. Trimming removed 2 bases from V and 0 bases from J, with 17 bases in between. Germline CDR1 is SGHVS and CDR2 is FNYEAQ. CDR3 coding DNA: TGTGCCAGCAGCTTACTATTCCTCGAATTGAGCTCCTACAATGAGCAGTTCTTC. The encoded protein is CASSLLFLELSSYNEQFF. The variable domain in full, with the rest retrieved from reference TRBV7-6 and TRBJ2-1, is GAGVSQSPRYKVTKRGQDVALRCDPISGHVSLYWYRQALGQGPEFLTYFNYEAQQDKSGLPNDRFSAERPEGSISTLTIQRTEQRDSAMYRCASSLLFLELSSYNEQFFGPGTRLTVL.

The sample holds a few counts of this clonotype. The J gene is TRBJ2-5, the V gene TRBV6-6; TRBD2 aligns across 8 bases. There are 14 residues in the CDR3. V dropped 10 bases and J dropped 2; count of bases not matched to a gene: 9. The germline CDR1 and CDR2 sequences are MNHNY and SVGAGI (reference sequence). DNA for the CDR3: TGTGCCACCTCCCCGACTAGCGAGCAAGAGACCCAGTACTTC. Encoded protein: CATSPTSEQETQYF.

The chain recombines TRBV12-3 or TRBV12-4 with TRBJ1-6; D ambiguous. The CDR3 is 16 amino acids. Between the trimmed V and J ends, which lost 3 bases and 8 bases, there was a span of 17 bases. In DNA, the CDR3 is TGTGCCAGCAGTTTCAGAACTGGTGGGTGGGATTCACCCCTCCACTTT. The encoded protein is CASSFRTGGWDSPLHF.

This clonotype was observed a few times. The rearrangement joins TRBV10-3 to TRBJ2-7; D tentatively reads TRBD1 or TRBD2 (5 bases each). The germline V and J ends were trimmed by 8 bases and 3 bases, with 17 bases remaining between them. Per the germline V gene, CDR1 is ENHRY and CDR2 is SYGVKD. This CDR3 spans 14 amino acids. In DNA form, the CDR3 reads TGTGCCATCGCCCCCGAGGGGAATCACTACGAGCAGTACTTC. Protein: CAIAPEGNHYEQYF.

This sequence joins TRBV4-2 and TRBJ1-1; 9 bases agree with TRBD1. The CDR3 runs to 16 residues. V dropped 4 bases and J dropped 0; count of bases not matched to a gene: 6. The germline gives CDR1 LGHNA, CDR2 YNFKEQ. The CDR3 sequence is CASSPDRGMVNTEAFF. The CDR3 DNA reads TGTGCCAGCAGCCCGGACAGGGGAATGGTGAACACTGAAGCTTTCTTT.

This chain joins TRBV7-3 and TRBJ1-1, with D hard to call. CDR1 is SGHTA and CDR2 is FQGTGA in the germline V gene. CDR3 size: 14 residues. Trimming took off 5 bases at V and 3 bases at J, with 13 bases between the two ends. CDR3 residues: CASSLLGQDTEAFF. For the CDR3, the DNA is TGTGCCAGCAGCCTGCTCGGTCAGGACACTGAAGCTTTCTTT.

In its sample, this clonotype was seen a few times. This sequence joins TRBV20-1 and TRBJ2-3, with no clear D. V lost 6 bases, J lost 5 bases, and 9 bases lay in between. Germline V gene sequence: CDR1 DFQATT, CDR2 SNEGSKA (reference sequence). This CDR3 comprises 11 residues. CDR3 loop: CSAMLKDTQYF. As DNA, the CDR3 is TGCAGTGCCATGCTTAAAGATACGCAGTATTTT.

This clonotype appeared many times. J is TRBJ2-1 and V is TRBV4-3, with 10 bases aligning to TRBD1. With V trimmed by 8 bases and J by 13 bases, 11 bases remained unmatched. This CDR3 comprises 13 residues. CDR1 and CDR2 (germline): LGHNA, YSLEER. The CDR3 reads CASGDRGPAPQFF. The CDR3 DNA sequence: TGCGCCAGCGGCGACAGGGGGCCCGCTCCCCAGTTCTTC.

This chain joins TRBV11-3 and TRBJ2-1; a possible D gene is TRBD2 (6 bases). Germline V lookup: CDR1 SGHNT, CDR2 YENEEA. The length of the CDR3 is 14 residues. V lost 5 bases and J 5 bases, leaving 13 bases between the germline ends. The CDR3 nucleotides are TGTGCCAGCAGCCCCCCGGACTACCACAATGAGCAGTTCTTC. The encoded protein is CASSPPDYHNEQFF.

The chain has TRBV27 and TRBJ2-2, with 7 nucleotides matching TRBD1. Germline V lookup: CDR1 MNHEY, CDR2 SMNVEV (reference sequence). V trimming: 11 bases; J trimming: 0 bases; junction bases outside the gene matches: 9. This CDR3 region has 15 residues. CDR3 sequence reads: CACLKGQPNTGELFF. The CDR3 coding sequence is TGTGCCTGCCTAAAGGGACAGCCGAACACCGGGGAGCTGTTTTTT.

The rearrangement joins TRBV12-3 or TRBV12-4 to TRBJ2-5; D might be TRBD1 (5 bases). Trimming left V 3 bases short and J 5 bases short, with 22 bases between. This CDR3 contains 17 residues. The CDR3 here is CASSFVLDKKARETQYF. The CDR3 region has the DNA TGTGCCAGCAGTTTTGTCCTGGACAAAAAGGCTCGGGAGACCCAGTACTTC.

Written as DNA, the CDR3 is TGCGCCAGCAGCCAGTTTGCTGACGGTTCGGATACGCAGTATTTT. Translation: CASSQFADGSDTQYF. The rearrangement links TRBV4-1 to TRBJ2-3, with D unclear. Germline V CDR1 and CDR2: MGHRA, YSYEKL. This CDR3 is built from 15 residues. V lost 3 bases to trimming and J lost 6 bases, with 16 bases between them.